This record covers a single T cell receptor (beta chain). The source of the sample is a study of blood T cells in healthy people across ages. The germline V gene has CDR1 SGHTA and CDR2 FQGNSA. Trimming took 3 bases from V and 1 from J, leaving 12 bases between them. There are 15 residues in the CDR3. The second PCR ran 7 to 11 cycles with a sample-barcoded 5' primer and J-beta primers. TCRdb processed the 5' RACE reads anew with MiXCR; each CDR3 protein has one entry. The table includes 800,000 or so distinct CDR3 sequences, less than 80% detected once. The receptor was isolated from a man aged 25-45 years in good health. Specimen: blood. The V call is TRBV7-2, the J call TRBJ2-5; possible D gene TRBD2, 6 bases. CDR3 amino acids: CASSLLGGLQETQYF. CDR3 DNA: TGTGCCAGCAGCTTGCTCGGGGGACTCCAAGAGACCCAGTACTTC.